A selection of T cell receptor beta chains follows, all from one sample in a study of regulatory T cells in long-lasting Graves disease. One entry per CDR3 protein results from TCRdb running MiXCR on the multiplex PCR reads. The sample lists about 200,000 distinct CDR3 sequences, around 19% occurring once. The sample in question was peripheral blood mononuclear cells (PBMCs), obtained at new diagnosis, from a patient treated with antithyroid drugs. These receptors came from a female donor with Graves disease. The CDR3 runs from the conserved cysteine through the conserved F or W. The D gene is left open where the match is weak. Clone size, where shown, is once, few, many, or a class for clones that have expanded.

v_call	d_call	j_call	clone_size	cdr3_aa	cdr3_nt
TRBV7-6	TRBD2	TRBJ2-7	-	CASSLEGPAGDSYEQYF	TGTGCCAGCAGCTTAGAAGGCCCGGCGGGGGACTCCTACGAGCAGTACTTC
TRBV19	-	TRBJ2-1	many	CASSMMGPRDEQFF	TGTGCCAGTAGTATGATGGGTCCACGCGATGAGCAGTTCTTC
TRBV12-5	TRBD1	TRBJ2-7	many	CASGTGEDYEQYF	TGTGCTAGTGGGACAGGGGAAGACTACGAGCAGTACTTC
TRBV7-9	-	TRBJ2-2	-	CASSSGVSNTGELFF	TGTGCCAGCAGCTCGGGAGTTTCGAACACCGGGGAGCTGTTTTTT
TRBV5-4	-	TRBJ2-1	many	CASSVGVENEQFF	TGTGCCAGCAGTGTGGGGGTCGAGAATGAGCAGTTCTTC
TRBV7-8	-	TRBJ1-1	many	CASSWLGGAEAFF	TGTGCCAGCAGCTGGCTCGGAGGAGCTGAAGCTTTCTTT
TRBV27	-	TRBJ2-3	many	CASSFSPGPITDTQYF	TGTGCCAGCAGTTTTAGCCCGGGACCAATCACAGATACGCAGTATTTT
TRBV4-2	TRBD1	TRBJ1-2	many	CASSQVQGALEGYTF	TGTGCCAGCAGCCAAGTGCAGGGGGCGCTGGAAGGCTACACCTTC
TRBV7-9	TRBD2	TRBJ2-1	many	CASSAPTSGASNEQFF	TGTGCCAGCAGCGCACCAACTAGCGGGGCGAGCAATGAGCAGTTCTTC
TRBV6-2/TRBV6-3	TRBD2	TRBJ2-1	many	CASNTRLAGGGEQFF	TGTGCCAGCAACACGAGACTAGCGGGAGGCGGTGAGCAGTTCTTC
TRBV18	TRBD1	TRBJ1-1	-	CASSPQDRASAAEAFF	TGTGCCAGCTCACCACAGGACAGGGCGAGTGCCGCTGAAGCTTTCTTT
TRBV20-1	TRBD1	TRBJ1-1	-	CSAQGQGNTEAFF	TGCAGTGCGCAAGGACAGGGGAACACTGAAGCTTTCTTT
TRBV19	-	TRBJ2-5	-	CASSIIGRIETQYF	TGTGCCAGTAGTATAATAGGACGAATAGAGACCCAGTACTTC
TRBV18	TRBD2	TRBJ2-3	-	CASSRGVAGATDTQYF	TGTGCCAGCTCAAGGGGCGTAGCGGGAGCCACAGATACGCAGTATTTT
TRBV10-3	-	TRBJ2-7	many	CASSRGDYEQYF	TGTGCTTCATCCAGGGGCGACTACGAGCAGTACTTC
TRBV7-2	-	TRBJ1-6	many	CASTADPSGSPLHF	TGTGCCAGCACCGCAGACCCTTCGGGTTCACCCCTCCACTTT
TRBV5-4	-	TRBJ2-1	-	CASSPAGRHLNNEQFF	TGTGCCAGCAGCCCCGCCGGGCGACACCTTAACAATGAGCAGTTCTTC
TRBV7-9	TRBD2	TRBJ2-5	few	CATQSSGRETQYF	TGTGCCACCCAGTCCAGCGGGAGGGAGACCCAGTACTTC
TRBV28	TRBD2	TRBJ2-2	many	CASRPRTSGRGDTGELFF	TGTGCCAGCAGACCCCGGACTAGCGGGAGAGGCGACACCGGGGAGCTGTTTTTT
TRBV27	-	TRBJ2-1	many	CASSRNDEQFF	TGTGCCAGCAGCCGTAACGATGAGCAGTTCTTC
TRBV6-2/TRBV6-3	-	TRBJ2-7	many	CASSYSLLYEQYF	TGTGCCAGCAGTTACTCCCTACTCTACGAGCAGTACTTC
TRBV7-9	-	TRBJ1-2	many	CASGSGDYGYTF	TGTGCCAGCGGGTCCGGAGACTATGGCTACACCTTC
TRBV10-3	-	TRBJ1-2	many	CAISESGAGINYGYTF	TGTGCCATCAGTGAGTCGGGGGCAGGTATCAACTATGGCTACACCTTC
TRBV18	-	TRBJ2-7	many	CASSPGLDYEQYF	TGTGCCAGCTCACCGGGCCTAGACTACGAGCAGTACTTC